The entry below describes one TCR beta chain. What it recognizes is unknown. The study ran its PCR with 60 Vbeta and 13 Jbeta primers. This table comes from immunoSEQ multiplex PCR, and its TCRdb copy is limited to in-frame clones, with some not included. The sample carries about 130,000 clones, more than 15% recorded once. This entry is derived from a study of cytomegalovirus exposure and HLA in healthy donors. Study observations and caveats: When a later analysis compared HLA-associated TCR beta chains with equally common others, the HLA-associated chains turned out to be more clonally expanded and to have lower generation probabilities.

This TCR came from a female donor in good health and CMV-seropositive. Source material: PBMCs.

CDR3 coding DNA: TGTGCCAGCGGACTAGCGGGTTACAATGAGCAGTTCTTC. It yields the protein CASGLAGYNEQFF. V usage is TRBV9 and J usage is TRBJ2-1, with 11 bases fitting TRBD2. The germline V gene encodes CDR1 SGDLS and CDR2 YYNGEE. V dropped 7 bases and J dropped 4; count of bases not matched to a gene: 1. This CDR3 comprises 13 residues.